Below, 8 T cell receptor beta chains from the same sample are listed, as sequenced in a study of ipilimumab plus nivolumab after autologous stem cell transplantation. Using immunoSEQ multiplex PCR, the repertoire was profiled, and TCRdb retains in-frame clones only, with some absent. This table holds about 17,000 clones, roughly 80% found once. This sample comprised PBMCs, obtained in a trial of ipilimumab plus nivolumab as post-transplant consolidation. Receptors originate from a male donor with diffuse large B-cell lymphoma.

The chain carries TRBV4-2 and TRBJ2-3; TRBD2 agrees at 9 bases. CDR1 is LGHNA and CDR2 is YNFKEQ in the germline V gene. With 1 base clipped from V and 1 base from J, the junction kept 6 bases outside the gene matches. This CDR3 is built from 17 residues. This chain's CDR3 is CASSQVSSGAGTDTQYF. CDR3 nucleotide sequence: TGTGCCAGCAGCCAAGTATCTAGCGGGGCGGGCACAGATACGCAGTATTTT.

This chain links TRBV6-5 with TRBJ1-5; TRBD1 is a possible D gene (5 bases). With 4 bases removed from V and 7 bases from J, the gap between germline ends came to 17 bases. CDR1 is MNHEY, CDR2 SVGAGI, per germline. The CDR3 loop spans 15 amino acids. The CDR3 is CASSSGRGAGQPQHF. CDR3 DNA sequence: TGTGCCAGCAGTTCAGGGCGCGGGGCCGGACAGCCCCAGCATTTT.

The CDR3 bases are TGTGCCTGGATCCAGGGGCCGGGTGCGTATGGCTACACCTTC. Translated, it gives CAWIQGPGAYGYTF. The chain carries TRBV30 and TRBJ1-2, with a possible D match to TRBD1 (6 bases). The CDR3 covers 14 residues. Germline V lookup: CDR1 GTSNPN, CDR2 SVGIG (reference sequence). V was cut by 4 bases and J by 5 bases, with 17 bases left in between.

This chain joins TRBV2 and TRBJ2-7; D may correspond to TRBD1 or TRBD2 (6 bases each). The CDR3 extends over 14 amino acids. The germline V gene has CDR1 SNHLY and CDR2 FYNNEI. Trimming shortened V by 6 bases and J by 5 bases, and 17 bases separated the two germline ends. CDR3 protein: CASSWGVGGDEQYF. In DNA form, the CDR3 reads TGTGCCAGCAGCTGGGGGGTAGGGGGAGACGAGCAGTACTTC.

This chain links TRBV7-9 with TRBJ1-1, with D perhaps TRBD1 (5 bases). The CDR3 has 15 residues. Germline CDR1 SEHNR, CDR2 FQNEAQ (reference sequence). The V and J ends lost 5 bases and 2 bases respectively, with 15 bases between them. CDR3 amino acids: CASSLISGVNTEAFF. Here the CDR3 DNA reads TGTGCCAGCAGCCTCATCTCGGGGGTAAACACTGAAGCTTTCTTT.

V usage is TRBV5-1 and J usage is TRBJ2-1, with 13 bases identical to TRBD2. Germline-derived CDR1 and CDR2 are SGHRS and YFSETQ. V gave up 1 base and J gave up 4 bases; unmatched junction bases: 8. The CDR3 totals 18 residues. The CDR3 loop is CASSLIGLAGEGYNEQFF. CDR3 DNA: TGCGCCAGCAGCTTGATTGGACTAGCGGGGGAAGGGTACAATGAGCAGTTCTTC.

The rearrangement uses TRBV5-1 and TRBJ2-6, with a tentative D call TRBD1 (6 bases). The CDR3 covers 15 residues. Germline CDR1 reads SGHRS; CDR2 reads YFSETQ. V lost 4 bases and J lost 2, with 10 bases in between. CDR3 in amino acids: CASSQGGTGANVLTF. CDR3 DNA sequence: TGCGCCAGCAGCCAAGGGGGTACTGGGGCCAACGTCCTGACTTTC. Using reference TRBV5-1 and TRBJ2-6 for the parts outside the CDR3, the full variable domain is KAGVTQTPRYLIKTRGQQVTLSCSPISGHRSVSWYQQTPGQGLQFLFEYFSETQRNKGNFPGRFSGRQFSNSRSEMNVSTLELGDSALYLCASSQGGTGANVLTFGAGSRLTVL.

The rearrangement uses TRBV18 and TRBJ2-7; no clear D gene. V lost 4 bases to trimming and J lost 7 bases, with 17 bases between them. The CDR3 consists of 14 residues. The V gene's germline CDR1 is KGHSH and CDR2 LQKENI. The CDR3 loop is CASSRQPYEGEQYF. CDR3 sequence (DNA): TGTGCCAGCTCACGGCAACCTTATGAAGGGGAGCAGTACTTC. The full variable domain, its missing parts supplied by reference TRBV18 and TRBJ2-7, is NAGVMQNPRHLVRRRGQEARLRCSPMKGHSHVYWYRQLPEEGLKFMVYLQKENIIDESGMPKERFSAEFPKEGPSILRIQQVVRGDSAAYFCASSRQPYEGEQYFGPGTRLTVT.